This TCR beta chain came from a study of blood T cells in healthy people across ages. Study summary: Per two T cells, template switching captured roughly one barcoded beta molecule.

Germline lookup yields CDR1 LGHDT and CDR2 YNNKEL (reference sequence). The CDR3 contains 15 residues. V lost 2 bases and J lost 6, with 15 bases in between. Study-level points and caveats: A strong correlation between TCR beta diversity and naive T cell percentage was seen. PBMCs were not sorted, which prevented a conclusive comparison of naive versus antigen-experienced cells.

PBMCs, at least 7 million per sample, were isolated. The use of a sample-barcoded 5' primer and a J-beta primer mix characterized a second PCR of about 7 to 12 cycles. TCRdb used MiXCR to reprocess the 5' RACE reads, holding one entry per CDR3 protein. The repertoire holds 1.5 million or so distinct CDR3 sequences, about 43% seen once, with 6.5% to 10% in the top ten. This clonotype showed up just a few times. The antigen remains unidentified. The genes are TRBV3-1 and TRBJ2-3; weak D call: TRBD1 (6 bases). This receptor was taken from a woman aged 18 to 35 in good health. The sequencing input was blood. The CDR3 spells CASSQLDRREDTQYF. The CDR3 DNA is TGTGCCAGCAGCCAATTGGACAGACGCGAGGATACGCAGTATTTT.